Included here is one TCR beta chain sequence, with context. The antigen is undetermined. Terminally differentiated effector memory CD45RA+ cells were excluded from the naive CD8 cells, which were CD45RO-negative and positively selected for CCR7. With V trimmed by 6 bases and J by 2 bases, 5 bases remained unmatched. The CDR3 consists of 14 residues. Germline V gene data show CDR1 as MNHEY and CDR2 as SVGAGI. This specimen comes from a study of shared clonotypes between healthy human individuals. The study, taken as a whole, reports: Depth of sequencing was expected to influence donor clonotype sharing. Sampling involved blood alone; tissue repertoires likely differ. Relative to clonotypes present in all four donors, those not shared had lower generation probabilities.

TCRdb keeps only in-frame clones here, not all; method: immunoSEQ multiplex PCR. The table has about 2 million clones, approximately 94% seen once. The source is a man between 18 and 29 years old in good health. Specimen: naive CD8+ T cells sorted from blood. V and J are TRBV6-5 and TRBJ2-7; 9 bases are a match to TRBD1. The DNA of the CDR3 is TGTGCCAGCAGCCTTCGGGACAGGGCCTACGAGCAGTACTTC. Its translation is CASSLRDRAYEQYF.